These 22 T cell receptor beta chains were all obtained from the same sample, sequenced in a study of T cell changes during pregnancy in multiple sclerosis. The protocol was immunoSEQ multiplex PCR, while the TCRdb copy is restricted to in-frame clones and leaves out a portion. The sample consists of tens of thousands of clones, 85% to 95% of them appearing once. This material consisted of CD4+ T cells from peripheral blood mononuclear cells, taken in the second trimester of pregnancy. These receptors came from a female donor with multiple sclerosis, enrolled in a pregnancy study.

The rearrangement uses TRBV18 and TRBJ1-1; D perhaps matches TRBD1 (5 bases). This CDR3 comprises 14 residues. Trimming pared 8 bases from V and 1 base from J, leaving 14 bases between. The V gene's germline CDR1 is KGHSH and CDR2 LQKENI. The CDR3, as DNA: TGTGCCAGCAAGAGCGGGACCGAGAACACTGAAGCTTTCTTT. Its protein is CASKSGTENTEAFF.

The chain joins TRBV27 to TRBJ1-4; no clear D gene. Trimming removed 4 bases from V and 5 bases from J, with 8 bases in between. Germline V gene data show CDR1 as MNHEY and CDR2 as SMNVEV (reference sequence). This CDR3 region has 13 residues. CDR3 coding DNA: TGTGCCAGCAGTTCCCCGCGAAATGAAAAACTGTTTTTT. This gives the protein CASSSPRNEKLFF.

The chain has TRBV29-1 and TRBJ1-5; D perhaps matches TRBD1 (6 bases). Germline-derived CDR1 and CDR2 are SQVTM and ANQGSEA. The CDR3 runs to 13 residues. The V and J ends lost 4 bases and 8 bases respectively, with 15 bases between them. This CDR3 reads CSVAGAGEKPQHF. CDR3 DNA sequence: TGCAGCGTTGCCGGGGCAGGGGAGAAGCCCCAGCATTTT.

V usage is TRBV15 and J usage is TRBJ2-7, with a possible D match to TRBD2 (6 bases). The CDR3 runs 12 residues. Trimming left V 5 bases short and J 7 bases short, with 12 bases between. The germline V gene encodes CDR1 LNHNV and CDR2 YYDKDF (reference sequence). The CDR3 nucleotides are TGTGCCACCAGCCGCGCGGAGGGAGAGCAGTACTTC. This encodes CATSRAEGEQYF.

The chain joins TRBV7-8 to TRBJ1-2; perhaps TRBD1 as D (5 bases). The CDR3 consists of 15 residues. CDR1 is SGHVS, CDR2 FQNEAQ, per germline. V lost 5 bases, J lost 5 bases, and 18 bases lay in between. The CDR3 loop is CASSGWGGSEYGYTF. The CDR3 nucleotides are TGTGCCAGCAGCGGATGGGGGGGGTCAGAGTATGGCTACACCTTC.

The chain has TRBV19 and TRBJ2-2; TRBD1 agrees at 9 bases. The CDR3 extends over 16 amino acids. Germline CDR1 and CDR2: LNHDA and SQIVND (reference sequence). V gave up 5 bases and J gave up 6 bases; unmatched junction bases: 10. This CDR3 is CASSAIDRGSPGELFF. In DNA form, the CDR3 reads TGTGCCAGTAGTGCCATCGACAGGGGGTCCCCCGGGGAGCTGTTTTTT.

The chain employs TRBV27 and TRBJ1-2; 7 bases match TRBD1. Germline CDR1 and CDR2: MNHEY and SMNVEV (reference sequence). The CDR3 is 19 amino acids. The V gene end was trimmed by 2 bases and the J gene end by 2 bases; junction bases not matched to a gene: 17. The CDR3 spells CASSLKGERRQGLNYGYTF. The CDR3 DNA is TGTGCCAGCAGTTTAAAAGGGGAACGGCGACAGGGTCTAAACTATGGCTACACCTTC.

V usage is TRBV7-9 and J usage is TRBJ1-1; possible D gene TRBD1, 6 bases. The length of the CDR3 is 15 residues. Between the trimmed V and J ends, which lost 2 bases and 3 bases, there was a span of 13 bases. The germline gives CDR1 SEHNR, CDR2 FQNEAQ (reference sequence). The CDR3 loop reads CASSLLGGVDTEAFF. Here the CDR3 DNA reads TGTGCCAGCAGCTTATTAGGGGGGGTGGACACTGAAGCTTTCTTT.

The rearrangement links TRBV2 to TRBJ2-1; D remains ambiguous. The CDR3 totals 14 residues. V was trimmed by 5 bases and J by 2 bases, leaving 10 bases between them. The germline gives CDR1 SNHLY, CDR2 FYNNEI. CDR3 in DNA: TGTGCCAGCAGTCGCACAGCAACCTACAATGAGCAGTTCTTC. Translated: CASSRTATYNEQFF.

V and J are TRBV21-1 and TRBJ1-2; the D call TRBD1 from the table was never checked on the DNA. TRBV21-1 is noted as a pseudogene. CDR3 size: 15 residues. The DNA for the CDR3 is TGTGCCAGCAGCATATCCGGGACAGGGGAGGATGGCTACACCTTC. Its translation is CASSISGTGEDGYTF.

V and J are TRBV9 and TRBJ1-4; D remains unclear. CDR3 length: 15 residues. Germline CDR1 SGDLS, CDR2 YYNGEE. Trimming took off 0 bases at V and 3 bases at J, with 9 bases between the two ends. CDR3 sequence reads: CASSVVGEPNEKLFF. The CDR3 bases are TGTGCCAGCAGCGTAGTCGGGGAGCCTAATGAAAAACTGTTTTTT.

V gene TRBV29-1 combines with J gene TRBJ1-1, with D perhaps matching TRBD1 (5 bases). Germline CDR1 is SQVTM and CDR2 is ANQGSEA. The CDR3 has 13 amino acids. Trimming pared 5 bases from V and 2 bases from J, leaving 12 bases between. Written as DNA, the CDR3 is TGCAGCGTTTCGCCACAGGTAAACACTGAAGCTTTCTTT. It specifies CSVSPQVNTEAFF. Looking up the rest from reference TRBV29-1 and TRBJ1-1 gives the full variable domain: SAVISQKPSRDICQRGTSLTIQCQVDSQVTMMFWYRQQPGQSLTLIATANQGSEATYESGFVIDKFPISRPNLTFSTLTVSNMSPEDSSIYLCSVSPQVNTEAFFGQGTRLTVV.

The rearrangement links TRBV9 to TRBJ2-2, with 10 positions matching TRBD2. The CDR3 sequence is 18 residues long. After removal of 3 bases from V and 0 bases from J, the junction contained 8 bases not matched to a gene. Germline assignment: CDR1 SGDLS and CDR2 YYNGEE. CDR3 sequence: CASSAPPGLASNTGELFF. The DNA of the CDR3 is TGTGCCAGCAGCGCCCCACCGGGACTAGCGTCGAACACCGGGGAGCTGTTTTTT.

This sequence joins TRBV11-2 and TRBJ2-7; possibly TRBD2 for D (5 bases). With 5 bases removed from V and 4 bases from J, the gap between germline ends came to 12 bases. This CDR3 region has 13 residues. Germline CDR1 and CDR2: SGHAT and FQNNGV. CDR3 region: CASSLGVRYEQYF. In DNA, the CDR3 is TGTGCCAGCAGCCTCGGGGTACGTTACGAGCAGTACTTC.

The gene calls are TRBV11-2 and TRBJ2-1; the D gene is possibly TRBD2 (5 bases). Germline V gene lookup returns CDR1 SGHAT and CDR2 FQNNGV. Trimming removed 1 base at V and 5 bases at J, with 12 bases between. The CDR3 is 15 amino acids. Written as DNA, the CDR3 is TGTGCCAGCAGCTTAGCTGAGAGGGCCCACAATGAGCAGTTCTTC. Translation: CASSLAERAHNEQFF. Looking up the rest from reference TRBV11-2 and TRBJ2-1 gives the full variable domain: EAGVAQSPRYKIIEKRQSVAFWCNPISGHATLYWYQQILGQGPKLLIQFQNNGVVDDSQLPKDRFSAERLKGVDSTLKIQPAKLEDSAVYLCASSLAERAHNEQFFGPGTRLTVL.

This rearrangement joins TRBV7-9 to TRBJ2-5, with 9 bases matching TRBD2. The junction had 9 bases not matched to a gene; V was cut back by 6 bases and J by 4 bases. Germline values: CDR1 SEHNR, CDR2 FQNEAQ (reference sequence). The CDR3 contains 15 residues. The CDR3 nucleotides are TGTGCCAGCAGTGCACTAGCGGGTGAAGGAGAGACCCAGTACTTC. Its translation is CASSALAGEGETQYF.

This sequence joins TRBV7-9 and TRBJ1-5, with a weak D call TRBD1 (5 bases). Per the germline V gene, CDR1 is SEHNR and CDR2 is FQNEAQ (reference sequence). V lost 5 bases and J 13 bases, leaving 21 bases between the germline ends. The CDR3 loop spans 14 amino acids. The CDR3 loop is CASSPDWGRAGQHF. The CDR3 DNA reads TGTGCCAGCAGCCCAGACTGGGGAAGGGCAGGGCAGCATTTT.

This chain links TRBV19 with TRBJ2-5; unclear D gene. This CDR3 is built from 13 residues. CDR1 and CDR2 (germline): LNHDA, SQIVND (reference sequence). V was pared by 4 bases and J by 4 bases, with 10 bases between. CDR3 DNA: TGTGCCAGTAGTAGGAGCGTGGGAGAGACCCAGTACTTC. This sequence encodes CASSRSVGETQYF.

The CDR3 region has the DNA TGTGCCAGCAGCCGACACAACACCATATATTTT. It codes for CASSRHNTIYF. The chain uses TRBV7-2 and TRBJ1-3; D is uncertain. CDR3 length: 11 residues. The germline CDR1 and CDR2 sequences are SGHTA and FQGNSA. Trimming removed 5 bases from V and 7 bases from J, with 6 bases in between.

V and J are TRBV30 and TRBJ2-1; D may be TRBD2 (5 bases). The CDR3 runs 14 residues. Between the trimmed V and J ends, which lost 4 bases and 0 bases, there was a span of 10 bases. CDR1 and CDR2 from the germline V gene are GTSNPN and SVGIG (reference sequence). The CDR3 loop is CAWTSSFSYNEQFF. In nucleotides, the CDR3 is TGTGCCTGGACTAGCTCCTTCTCCTACAATGAGCAGTTCTTC.

The rearrangement uses TRBV19 and TRBJ1-6; no clear D gene. CDR3 length: 16 amino acids. CDR1 LNHDA and CDR2 SQIVND come from the germline V gene (reference sequence). Trimming pared 6 bases from V and 0 bases from J, leaving 12 bases between. This CDR3 reads CASRVMEGSYNSPLHF. The CDR3 nucleotides read TGTGCCAGTAGAGTCATGGAGGGCTCCTATAATTCACCCCTCCACTTT.

The chain is built from TRBV30 and TRBJ1-4, with TRBD1 matching 8 bases. V was pared by 3 bases and J by 7 bases, with 7 bases of the junction left unmatched. Germline loops: CDR1 GTSNPN, CDR2 SVGIG (reference sequence). The CDR3 extends over 14 amino acids. The CDR3 region is CAWRKSDRGEKLFF. DNA for the CDR3: TGTGCCTGGAGGAAATCTGACAGGGGTGAAAAACTGTTTTTT.